This paragraph covers one T cell receptor (beta chain) sequence. It has no known antigen specificity. It has no much larger one-base neighbor in the sample; base qualities were not kept. In total, approximately 690 healthy bone marrow donors made up the cohort. All cohort members were sampled while nominally healthy, although unrecorded immune exposures were likely present. The donor tested CMV seronegative and was one of the 352 seronegative cohort members. Every donor gave a peripheral blood sample, and the peripheral blood mononuclear cells from that sample were used for TCR beta sequencing. Genomic DNA was extracted from the blood cell samples with the Qiagen DNeasy Blood Extraction Kit. The source of the sample is a study of cytomegalovirus exposure and HLA in healthy donors (dated by TCRdb to about 2017). Regarding the study in general: In an earlier analysis of approximately 640 of the donors, approximately 300 Gb of sequence data and 100 million or so unique TCR beta sequences from roughly 180 million T cells were reported. The T cell repertoires of several hundred subjects were profiled by immunosequencing and related to cytomegalovirus serostatus. An early release covering just under 650 HLA-typed donors comprised roughly 300 gigabases of sequencing data and 85 million to 100 million unique TCR sequences. To study patterns of TCR occurrence, a later analysis re-analyzed previously published TCR beta repertoires from around 700 donors and added high-resolution HLA genotyping. The number of typed donors differed by locus: roughly 620-630 for A, B, C, DRB1 and DQB1; approximately 540 for DQA1; about 600 for DPA1; and roughly 490 for DPB1. Among the roughly 400 genotyped donors, under 90% belonged to the genetic ancestry cluster associated with self-reported Caucasian donors. On average, around 200,000 unique TCR beta nucleotide sequences were sequenced per donor among several hundred genotyped donors of the cohort, with around 19% of those sequences being non-productive. HLA typing included class I and class II loci at four-digit resolution. Every repertoire in the discovery cohort had been generated on one and the same sequencing platform. Donor age, sex, ethnicity and CMV serostatus were collected together with the repertoire data. A separate validation cohort of approximately 120 different subjects was used in addition to the roughly 670-subject first cohort. The aim of the study was to test whether cataloging public T cell receptors could identify signatures of past pathogen exposure. An earlier analysis of approximately 500 of the donors applied high-throughput TCR beta sequencing to assess whether each TCR beta V gene segment acted as functional or pseudogenic. The study combined high-throughput TCR immunosequencing, statistical association of individual TCRs with disease status, and machine learning to predict cytomegalovirus infection status. A later genetic analysis took genome-wide SNP genotypes for about 55% of the 666 donors and used that subset as a discovery cohort. Five DR-DQ haplotypes were handled as single units for association and clustering because linkage in the cohort was strong. Rather than drawing on any new phenotypic data, the later analysis identified candidate immune exposures from TCR beta sequences and the way those sequences occurred across donors.

Library preparation was by the immunoSEQ multiplex PCR assay. For the multiplex PCR, a mixture combining 60 forward primers for TCR Vbeta segments and 13 reverse primers for TCR Jbeta segments was used. A multiplex PCR assay on genomic DNA amplified the CDR3 region of rearranged TCR beta genes. Amplified TCR beta libraries were sequenced as 87-base-pair reads on the Illumina HiSeq System. As for how the authors treated the data: A later analysis tallied approximately 87 million unique TCR beta chains across the roughly 610 repertoires, and 10 million to 11 million of those chains were shared by two or more donors. Raw reads were error-corrected and collapsed into unique sequences with a nearest-neighbor algorithm that merged closely related sequences to remove PCR and sequencing errors. V, D and J gene segments were assigned by aligning CDR3 sequences to IMGT reference sequences. For a sequence to be retained, a match of at least six nucleotides to both a V gene segment and a J gene segment was required. Rearrangements were called productive when the CDR3 lacked stop codons and stayed in frame with V and J; all others were non-productive. Following IMGT convention, CDR3 was defined as the stretch from the second conserved V-encoded cysteine to the conserved J-encoded phenylalanine. The earlier analysis of 587 of the donors excluded sequences that lacked an unambiguous match to a single V gene segment. An earlier analysis of under 750 of the donors called V segments functional above 56.7% productive rearrangements and segregating when the between-donor standard deviation exceeded 5%. To diagnose cytomegalovirus status from the catalog of TCR beta chain sequences, a statistical classification framework was built. V and J gene assignment, in a later analysis, came from comparing TCR nucleotide sequences with IMGT/GENE-DB human TR gene sequences. Using the TCRdist pipeline, a later analysis assigned CDR3 sequences along with most-parsimonious VDJ recombination scenarios. A later analysis defined each TCR beta chain by its CDR3 amino acid sequence plus V-gene family, and excluded reads lacking a unique V-gene family. In a later analysis, 550 to 650 highly shared, low-generation-probability nucleotide sequences were removed to address suspected cross-contamination and a sequencing artifact. A later analysis calculated a clonal expansion index for each public chain from normalized within-repertoire ranks of inferred template counts. In a later analysis, generation probabilities were computed with a VDJ recombination model fitted to out-of-frame rearrangements, and the resulting probabilities were checked against IGoR. A later analysis scored TCR-TCR, TCR-HLA and TCR-CMV co-occurrence with hypergeometric tests, applying a repertoire-size bias correction to TCR pairs. A later analysis estimated false discovery rates by permuting HLA or CMV assignments 20 times. In a later analysis, co-occurring TCRs were grouped using DBSCAN, with TCRdist sequence similarity added in when clustering inside HLA-allele-positive subsets. For co-occurrence clustering, repertoires with fewer than 30,000 or more than 120,000 public chains were excluded, along with roughly 5 repertoires with anomalous nucleotide sharing. TCRdb carries this immuneACCESS record with in-frame sequences only. Its versions omit some clonotypes, under half of them owing to an unresolved V gene in the studies checked, with the rest unexplained. V and J calls and clone size are given by that table; D and trimming were obtained from the DNA. The sample table lists 97,000 or so clones, less than 85% of them with a count of one. Around 2.6% of the sample lies in the top ten.

What the research found in general, with its limitations: A cluster of highly shared sequence variants was judged likely to be a technical artifact of the sequencing pipeline. Cytomegalovirus status was reported to be diagnosed by the classifier with high specificity and sensitivity in both the original and validation cohorts. Linkage disequilibrium might explain the correlated functional status among segregating V segments, but an unknown experimental factor could not be excluded. It was suggested by the authors that the approach could potentially be generalized to other disease states and immunological phenotypes. Because counts were too low, about 18 rarely observed V segments, including chromosome 9 orphons, were excluded from the earlier analysis of under 650 of the donors. In the study, approximately 150 TCR beta chains were listed as associated with cytomegalovirus. CMV serostatus was the only immune exposure information available for the cohort. A later analysis found that TCR association rates varied across HLA loci, with DRB1 alleles showing the most associated TCRs and HLA-C alleles the fewest. According to a later analysis, most CMV-associated TCR beta chains appeared to be HLA-restricted, and the HLA associations seemed to be driven largely by CMV exposure. A further reported finding was that TCR beta sequences accurately predicted the HLA-A and HLA-B alleles for most subjects in the first cohort. An earlier analysis of 587 of the donors showed that most TCR beta V segments appeared in productive rearrangements either about 87% or about 30% of the time, which broadly matched IMGT annotations. According to a later genetic analysis, donors in an Asian-associated ancestry cluster had fewer N-insertions in productive TCRs than the roughly 660-donor mean. Compared with equally common non-associated chains, HLA-associated TCR beta chains in a later analysis were more clonally expanded and had lower generation probabilities. Three of the identified cytomegalovirus-associated TCR beta chains were confirmed in vitro to be specific for cytomegalovirus antigens. When HLA alleles, especially DR and DQ, strongly co-occurred, TCR associations were difficult to assign to individual alleles. Specific HLA alleles were associated with 15,000 to 20,000 TCR beta sequences at a false discovery rate of 0.05 in a later analysis. Presence/absence analyses assumed roughly uniform sequencing depth across donors, an assumption that may not hold. The cohort was sequenced for TCR beta chains only, and without alpha or paired-chain data the features that could be detected were limited. Because the 87-base-pair reads could not distinguish some IMGT-functional V segments, including TRBV6-2 and TRBV6-3, those segments were excluded. V-gene and J-gene trimming of TCR beta chains was associated with a missense DCLRE1C variant in a later genetic analysis, and the association was replicated in an independent cohort. Most TCR sequences were seen in very few donors, while some public TCRs were found in many individuals. A later analysis reported that several top co-occurrence clusters appeared linked to parvovirus B19, influenza, CMV and Epstein-Barr virus. Because HLA typing was unavailable for some donors at each locus, only the typed subset was used in association tests.

The germline V gene sets CDR1 to SNHLY and CDR2 to FYNNEI. The CDR3 runs 13 amino acids, cysteine and phenylalanine included. Of the read, only the CDR3 DNA is kept; its 39 bases are in frame from base 1. V drops 3 bases and J drops 6 bases, leaving 8 bases in between. The material sequenced was PBMCs. The chain was built from TRBV2 and TRBJ2-2; TRBD1 could be the D gene, as 5 bases match. The origin of this receptor is a man aged 35-49 years in good health and CMV-seronegative. The CDR3 protein sequence reads: CASSELGPGELFF. Read as DNA, the sequence is TGTGCCAGCAGTGAGTTGGGGCCCGGGGAGCTGTTTTTT. Where the CDR3 stops, the reference TRBV2 and TRBJ2-2 genes take over; the full variable domain is EPEVTQTPSHQVTQMGQEVILRCVPISNHLYFYWYRQILGQKVEFLVSFYNNEISEKSEIFDDQFSVERPDGSNFTLKIRSTKLEDSAMYFCASSELGPGELFFGEGSRLTVL.